Presented here are 2 T cell receptor beta chains from one specimen sequenced in a study of cytomegalovirus exposure and HLA in healthy donors. Sequencing used immunoSEQ multiplex PCR; TCRdb keeps in-frame clones, though not all of them. The data show 65,000 to 95,000 clones, 80% to 95% seen once. Source material: PBMCs. These receptors came from a woman in her twenties or thirties in good health and CMV-seronegative.

J is TRBJ2-1 and V is TRBV19, with TRBD2 matching 12 bases. The V gene end was trimmed by 4 bases and the J gene end by 7 bases; junction bases not matched to a gene: 5. The CDR3 has 15 residues. Germline V gene sequence: CDR1 LNHDA, CDR2 SQIVND (reference sequence). In nucleotides, the CDR3 is TGTGCCAGTAGTAAGTCTAGCGGGGGGGCGAATGAGCAGTTCTTC. Protein product: CASSKSSGGANEQFF. The variable domain in full, with the rest retrieved from reference TRBV19 and TRBJ2-1, is DGGITQSPKYLFRKEGQNVTLSCEQNLNHDAMYWYRQDPGQGLRLIYYSQIVNDFQKGDIAEGYSVSREKKESFPLTVTSAQKNPTAFYLCASSKSSGGANEQFFGPGTRLTVL.

The rearrangement links TRBV4-3 to TRBJ2-3; D remains unclear. Trimming cost V 4 bases and J 6 bases, with 11 bases left between them. There are 13 residues in the CDR3. The germline CDR1 and CDR2 sequences are LGHNA and YSLEER. The CDR3 region is CASSLSSRDTQYF. Here the CDR3 DNA reads TGCGCCAGCAGCCTTAGTTCCAGGGATACGCAGTATTTT.